Listed below are T cell receptor beta chains from one sample, sequenced in a study of blood T cells in healthy people across ages. TCRdb called the 5' RACE reads again in MiXCR, with one record for every CDR3 protein. Of roughly 1 million distinct CDR3 sequences listed, almost 25% are singletons. Separately, the same data were catalogued under a study of T cells of mothers and their children.

Sequenced: blood. The source of these receptors is a girl aged 2 to 9 in good health. The CDR3 runs from the conserved cysteine through the conserved F or W. A D gene is named only where the DNA matches it firmly. Clone size is not always given. Where it is, it says once, few, many or a class for expanded clones.

>-|TRBV7-9|-|14|TRBJ1-3
CASSFRDGGNTIYF
TGTGCCAGCAGCTTCCGGGACGGTGGAAACACCATATATTTT
>-|TRBV3-1|few|15|TRBJ2-2
CASSQVDGIPGELFF
TGTGCCAGCAGCCAAGTTGACGGGATCCCCGGGGAGCTGTTTTTT
>-|TRBV7-8|few|14|TRBJ2-1
CASSPLDWQIKQFF
TGTGCCAGCAGCCCCCTGGACTGGCAAATCAAGCAGTTCTTC
>-|TRBV19|many|12|TRBJ2-2
CASRAGTGELFF
TGTGCCAGTAGAGCGGGCACCGGGGAGCTGTTTTTT
>-|TRBV5-1|-|15|TRBJ2-5
CASSLGWIREETQYF
TGCGCCAGCAGCTTGGGATGGATCAGGGAGGAGACCCAGTACTTC
>TRBD2|TRBV19|-|17|TRBJ2-7
CASSSTASGGKDYEQYF
TGTGCCAGTAGTTCCACGGCTAGCGGGGGGAAAGACTACGAGCAGTACTTC
>-|TRBV7-9|-|15|TRBJ2-5
CASSLEGEVQETQYF
TGTGCCAGCAGCTTGGAGGGAGAAGTACAAGAGACCCAGTACTTC
>-|TRBV9|-|18|TRBJ2-6
CASSVGGTYYSGANVLTF
TGTGCCAGCAGCGTAGGAGGGACATATTATTCCGGGGCCAACGTCCTGACTTTC
>-|TRBV3-1|-|14|TRBJ2-5
CASSQDLRGETQYF
TGCGCCAGCAGCCAAGATTTGAGGGGGGAGACCCAGTACTTC
>TRBD1|TRBV7-9|-|13|TRBJ2-5
CASSLDRGLGQYF
TGTGCCAGCAGCTTAGACAGGGGCCTTGGGCAGTACTTC
>-|TRBV5-1|-|14|TRBJ2-1
CASSSWYRDDEQFF
TGCGCCAGCAGCTCCTGGTACAGGGACGATGAGCAGTTCTTC
>-|TRBV5-1|once|12|TRBJ2-7
CASSVEWGEQYF
TGCGCCAGCAGCGTCGAGTGGGGGGAGCAGTACTTC